This is a list of T cell receptor beta chains from one sample in a study of blood T cell repertoires in COVID-19. Repertoires were generated with immunoSEQ multiplex PCR, while TCRdb's copy carries only in-frame clones and drops some. The sample contains 250,000 to 300,000 clones, about 88% of which appear only once. The sequencing input was peripheral blood. Source of these receptors: a woman aged 55-70 years with acute or convalescent COVID-19. Each CDR3 is given with its conserved first and last residue. The D gene is left open where the match is weak. Expanded clones get a size class; other rows say once, few or many, or leave the size out.

j_gene: TRBJ1-2; abundance: .; v_gene: TRBV28; d_gene: .; CDR3aa: CASSPPEINYGYTF; CDR3nt: TGTGCCAGCAGTCCACCGGAGATTAACTATGGCTACACCTTC
j_gene: TRBJ2-5; abundance: .; v_gene: TRBV19; d_gene: .; CDR3aa: CASSMGTQGTETQYF; CDR3nt: TGTGCCAGTAGTATGGGGACTCAAGGGACGGAGACCCAGTACTTC
j_gene: TRBJ1-5; abundance: once; v_gene: TRBV30; d_gene: .; CDR3aa: CAWTPRGLAANQPQHF; CDR3nt: TGTGCCTGGACTCCCAGGGGACTAGCCGCCAATCAGCCCCAGCATTTT
j_gene: TRBJ2-1; abundance: .; v_gene: TRBV29-1; d_gene: .; CDR3aa: CSRTAGDNEQFF; CDR3nt: TGCAGCCGGACGGCAGGGGACAATGAGCAGTTCTTC
j_gene: TRBJ1-6; abundance: .; v_gene: TRBV12-3/TRBV12-4; d_gene: .; CDR3aa: CASSFEGRSPLHF; CDR3nt: TGTGCCAGCAGTTTCGAGGGTCGTTCACCCCTCCACTTT
j_gene: TRBJ2-1; abundance: .; v_gene: TRBV11-1; d_gene: TRBD2; CDR3aa: CASTLRLAGENEQFF; CDR3nt: TGTGCCAGCACCTTAAGACTAGCGGGAGAAAATGAGCAGTTCTTC
j_gene: TRBJ1-2; abundance: .; v_gene: TRBV6-5; d_gene: .; CDR3aa: CASWAYYGYTF; CDR3nt: TGTGCCAGCTGGGCCTACTATGGCTACACCTTC
j_gene: TRBJ2-2; abundance: .; v_gene: TRBV10-3; d_gene: .; CDR3aa: CATAAGATGELFF; CDR3nt: TGTGCCACCGCCGCAGGGGCGACCGGGGAGCTGTTTTTT
j_gene: TRBJ1-3; abundance: .; v_gene: TRBV4-3; d_gene: .; CDR3aa: CASSQDLPLVAGGSGNTIYF; CDR3nt: TGCGCCAGCAGCCAAGACCTCCCCTTAGTTGCGGGAGGCTCTGGAAACACCATATATTTT
j_gene: TRBJ1-1; abundance: .; v_gene: TRBV19; d_gene: TRBD1; CDR3aa: CASSTLRGTGDRNTEAFF; CDR3nt: TGTGCCAGTAGTACCCTCCGTGGGACAGGGGATAGGAACACTGAAGCTTTCTTT
j_gene: TRBJ2-2; abundance: few; v_gene: TRBV7-9; d_gene: TRBD1; CDR3aa: CASSLLQGAGELFF; CDR3nt: TGTGCCAGCAGCTTACTACAGGGGGCCGGGGAGCTGTTTTTT
j_gene: TRBJ2-1; abundance: .; v_gene: TRBV5-6; d_gene: .; CDR3aa: CASSLRPVGTHYNEQFF; CDR3nt: TGTGCCAGCAGTCTCCGTCCTGTCGGGACACATTACAATGAGCAGTTCTTC
j_gene: TRBJ1-4; abundance: .; v_gene: TRBV7-2; d_gene: TRBD1; CDR3aa: CASSGQQGAGEKLFF; CDR3nt: TGTGCCAGCAGCGGACAACAGGGGGCGGGTGAAAAACTGTTTTTT
j_gene: TRBJ1-1; abundance: .; v_gene: TRBV12-3/TRBV12-4; d_gene: .; CDR3aa: CASTWRTEAFF; CDR3nt: TGTGCCAGCACCTGGAGGACTGAAGCTTTCTTT
j_gene: TRBJ2-7; abundance: .; v_gene: TRBV4-1; d_gene: .; CDR3aa: CASSQDRFEQYF; CDR3nt: TGCGCCAGCAGCCAAGATCGGTTCGAGCAGTACTTC
j_gene: TRBJ1-1; abundance: .; v_gene: TRBV15; d_gene: .; CDR3aa: CATSRGPGINTEAFF; CDR3nt: TGTGCCACCAGCAGAGGTCCGGGGATTAACACTGAAGCTTTCTTT
j_gene: TRBJ2-2; abundance: .; v_gene: TRBV6-4; d_gene: TRBD2; CDR3aa: CASSREGQNTGELFF; CDR3nt: TGTGCCAGCAGCCGGGAGGGGCAGAACACCGGGGAGCTGTTTTTT
j_gene: TRBJ1-2; abundance: .; v_gene: TRBV19; d_gene: .; CDR3aa: CASRARASYSGYTF; CDR3nt: TGTGCCAGTAGGGCCAGGGCCTCTTATAGTGGCTACACCTTC
j_gene: TRBJ2-7; abundance: .; v_gene: TRBV6-1; d_gene: .; CDR3aa: CASSALAGADGSEQYF; CDR3nt: TGTGCCAGCAGTGCCCTCGCTGGGGCCGATGGGTCCGAGCAGTACTTC
j_gene: TRBJ2-5; abundance: once; v_gene: TRBV2; d_gene: .; CDR3aa: CASRSGAETQYF; CDR3nt: TGTGCCAGCAGATCAGGGGCAGAGACCCAGTACTTC
j_gene: TRBJ1-2; abundance: once; v_gene: TRBV12-3/TRBV12-4; d_gene: TRBD1; CDR3aa: CASSRQGNYGYTF; CDR3nt: TGTGCCAGCAGCCGACAGGGAAACTATGGCTACACCTTC
j_gene: TRBJ2-2; abundance: .; v_gene: TRBV7-2; d_gene: .; CDR3aa: CASSLSRDQTGELFF; CDR3nt: TGTGCCAGCAGTCTTAGCCGGGATCAGACCGGGGAGCTGTTTTTT
j_gene: TRBJ2-7; abundance: .; v_gene: TRBV6-6; d_gene: .; CDR3aa: CASRRGTTSSEQYF; CDR3nt: TGTGCCAGCCGGCGGGGAACCACATCTAGCGAGCAGTACTTC